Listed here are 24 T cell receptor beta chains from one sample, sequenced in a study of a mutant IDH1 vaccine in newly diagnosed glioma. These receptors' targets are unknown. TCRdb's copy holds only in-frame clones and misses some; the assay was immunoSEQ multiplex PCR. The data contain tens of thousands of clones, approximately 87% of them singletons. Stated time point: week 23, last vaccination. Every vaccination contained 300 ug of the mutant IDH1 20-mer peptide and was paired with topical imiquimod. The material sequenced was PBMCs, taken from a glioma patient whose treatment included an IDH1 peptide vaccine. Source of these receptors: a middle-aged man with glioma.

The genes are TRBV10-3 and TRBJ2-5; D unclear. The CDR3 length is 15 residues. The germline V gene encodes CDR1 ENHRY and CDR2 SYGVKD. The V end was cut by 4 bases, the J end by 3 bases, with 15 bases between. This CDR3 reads CAISGSVGLKETQYF. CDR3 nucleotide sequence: TGTGCCATCAGTGGCTCAGTGGGGTTGAAAGAGACCCAGTACTTC.

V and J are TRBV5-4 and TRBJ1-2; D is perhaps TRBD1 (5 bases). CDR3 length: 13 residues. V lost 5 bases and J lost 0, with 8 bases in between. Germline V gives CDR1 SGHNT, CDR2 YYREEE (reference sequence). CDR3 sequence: CASSQGANYGYTF. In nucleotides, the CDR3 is TGTGCCAGCAGTCAGGGTGCTAACTATGGCTACACCTTC.

The CDR3 DNA sequence: TGTGCCAGCAGCTTAGCAGGACAGGGGTATGGCTACACCTTC. This encodes CASSLAGQGYGYTF. This rearrangement joins TRBV7-2 to TRBJ1-2; TRBD1 matches 9 bases. The ends lost 0 bases at V and 5 bases at J; junction bases unmatched: 1. The CDR3 extends over 14 amino acids. Germline lookup yields CDR1 SGHTA and CDR2 FQGNSA.

The CDR3 region is CASSQEETQYF. The CDR3, as DNA: TGTGCCAGCTCACAGGAGGAGACCCAGTACTTC. The chain has TRBV18 and TRBJ2-5, with D uncertain. CDR1 and CDR2 from the germline V gene are KGHSH and LQKENI. This CDR3 region has 11 residues. Between the trimmed V and J ends, which lost 4 bases and 5 bases, there was a span of 5 bases.

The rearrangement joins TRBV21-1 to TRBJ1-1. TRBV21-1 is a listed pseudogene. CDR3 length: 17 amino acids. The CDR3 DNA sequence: TGTGCCAGCAGCAAAGGGAGGAGGGGCAGGGAGAACACTGAAGCTTTCTTT. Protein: CASSKGRRGRENTEAFF.

This CDR3 reads CASSLPVAGRTGELFF. The CDR3 coding sequence is TGTGCCAGCAGTTTACCCGTAGCGGGACGGACCGGGGAGCTGTTTTTT. The V gene is TRBV27, the J gene TRBJ2-2; 8 positions agree with TRBD2. The J segment lost 5 bases and the V segment lost 2 bases, leaving 7 bases of the junction unmatched. Germline V gene data show CDR1 as MNHEY and CDR2 as SMNVEV (reference sequence). The CDR3 length is 16 residues.

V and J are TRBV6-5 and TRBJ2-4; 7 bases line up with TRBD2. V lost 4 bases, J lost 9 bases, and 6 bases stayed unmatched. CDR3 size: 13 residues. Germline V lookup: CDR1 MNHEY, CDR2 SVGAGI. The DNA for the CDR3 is TGTGCCAGCAGTTCTCCGACTAGCCTCATTCAGTACTTC. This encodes CASSSPTSLIQYF.

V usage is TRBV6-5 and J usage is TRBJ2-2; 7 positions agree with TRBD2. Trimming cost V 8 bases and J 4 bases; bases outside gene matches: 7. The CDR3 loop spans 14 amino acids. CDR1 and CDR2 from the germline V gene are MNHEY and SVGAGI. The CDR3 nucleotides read TGTGCCAGCCTGGCGGGAGTGAGCACCGGGGAGCTGTTTTTT. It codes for CASLAGVSTGELFF.

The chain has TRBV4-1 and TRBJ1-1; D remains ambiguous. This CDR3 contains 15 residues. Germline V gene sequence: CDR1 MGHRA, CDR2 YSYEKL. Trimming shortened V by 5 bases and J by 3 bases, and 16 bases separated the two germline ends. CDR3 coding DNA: TGCGCCAGCAGCTCCCTTAGCGCGGGGTACACTGAAGCTTTCTTT. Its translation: CASSSLSAGYTEAFF.

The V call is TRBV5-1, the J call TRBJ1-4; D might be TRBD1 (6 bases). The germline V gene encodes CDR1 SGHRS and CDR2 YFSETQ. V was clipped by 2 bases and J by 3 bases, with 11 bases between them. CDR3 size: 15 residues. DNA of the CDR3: TGCGCCAGCAGCTTCGGGGGCGTATCTAATGAAAAACTGTTTTTT. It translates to CASSFGGVSNEKLFF.

The CDR3 is CASSNQVGGSDGYTF. CDR3 DNA: TGTGCCAGCAGCAACCAAGTGGGGGGCAGTGATGGCTACACCTTC. This chain links TRBV25-1 with TRBJ1-2; D is possibly TRBD1 (6 bases). CDR1 is MGHDK and CDR2 is SYGVNS in the germline V gene. Trimming left V 6 bases short and J 6 bases short, with 20 bases between. This CDR3 spans 15 amino acids.

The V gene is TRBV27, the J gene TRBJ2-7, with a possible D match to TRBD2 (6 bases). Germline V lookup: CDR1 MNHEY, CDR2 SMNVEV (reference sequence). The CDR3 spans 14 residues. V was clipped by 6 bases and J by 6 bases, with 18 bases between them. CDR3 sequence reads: CASSPTRWGLEQYF. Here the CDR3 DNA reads TGTGCCAGCAGCCCGACTCGATGGGGACTCGAGCAGTACTTC.

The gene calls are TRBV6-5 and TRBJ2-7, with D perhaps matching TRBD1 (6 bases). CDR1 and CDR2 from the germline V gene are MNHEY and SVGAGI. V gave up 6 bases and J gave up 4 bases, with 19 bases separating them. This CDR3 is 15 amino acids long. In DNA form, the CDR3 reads TGTGCCAGCAGAGCGCCGCAGGGGACAAAGTACGAGCAGTACTTC. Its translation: CASRAPQGTKYEQYF.

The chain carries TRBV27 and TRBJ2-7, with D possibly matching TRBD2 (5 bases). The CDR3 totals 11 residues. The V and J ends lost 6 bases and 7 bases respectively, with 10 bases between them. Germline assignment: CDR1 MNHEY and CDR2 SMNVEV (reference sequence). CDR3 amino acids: CASRYRGEQYF. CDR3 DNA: TGTGCCAGCAGATACCGGGGAGAGCAGTACTTC.

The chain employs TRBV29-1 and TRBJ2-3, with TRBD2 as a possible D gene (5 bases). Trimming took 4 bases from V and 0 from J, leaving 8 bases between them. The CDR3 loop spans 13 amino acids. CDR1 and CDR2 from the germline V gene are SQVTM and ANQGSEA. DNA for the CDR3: TGCAGCGTTGCGCGGGCTAGCACAGATACGCAGTATTTT. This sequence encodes CSVARASTDTQYF.

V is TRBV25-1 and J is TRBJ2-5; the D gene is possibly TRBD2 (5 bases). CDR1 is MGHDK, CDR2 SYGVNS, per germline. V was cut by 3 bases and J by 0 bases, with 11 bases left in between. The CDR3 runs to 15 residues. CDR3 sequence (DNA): TGTGCCAGCAGTGACGGGGTACTGTACCAAGAGACCCAGTACTTC. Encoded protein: CASSDGVLYQETQYF.

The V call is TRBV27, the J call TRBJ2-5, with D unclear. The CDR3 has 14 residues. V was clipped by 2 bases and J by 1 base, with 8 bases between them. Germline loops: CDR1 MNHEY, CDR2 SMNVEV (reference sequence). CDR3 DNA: TGTGCCAGCAGTTTAGGAAACAGCCAAGAGACCCAGTACTTC. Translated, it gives CASSLGNSQETQYF.

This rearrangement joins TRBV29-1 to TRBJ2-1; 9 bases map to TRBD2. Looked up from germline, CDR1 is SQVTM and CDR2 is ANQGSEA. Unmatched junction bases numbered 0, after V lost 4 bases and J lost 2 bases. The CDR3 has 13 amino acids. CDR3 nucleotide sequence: TGCAGCGTTGTAGCGGGAGCCTACAATGAGCAGTTCTTC. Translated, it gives CSVVAGAYNEQFF.

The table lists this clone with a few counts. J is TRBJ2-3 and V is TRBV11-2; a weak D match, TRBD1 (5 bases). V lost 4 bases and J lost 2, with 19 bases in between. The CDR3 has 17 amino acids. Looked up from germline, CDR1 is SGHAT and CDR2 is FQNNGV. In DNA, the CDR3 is TGTGCCAGCAGCTCACCCCCCGGACACCTCTACACAGATACGCAGTATTTT. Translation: CASSSPPGHLYTDTQYF.

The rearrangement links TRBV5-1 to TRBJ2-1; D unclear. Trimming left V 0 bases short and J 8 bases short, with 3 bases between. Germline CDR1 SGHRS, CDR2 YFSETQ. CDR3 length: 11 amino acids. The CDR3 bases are TGCGCCAGCAGCTTGGGCTATGAGCAGTTCTTC. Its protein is CASSLGYEQFF.

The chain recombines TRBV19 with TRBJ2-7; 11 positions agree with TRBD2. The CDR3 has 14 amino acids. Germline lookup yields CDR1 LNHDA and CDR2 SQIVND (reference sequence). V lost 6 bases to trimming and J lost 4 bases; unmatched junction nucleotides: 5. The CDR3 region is CASSPLAGGYEQYF. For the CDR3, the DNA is TGTGCCAGTAGCCCTCTAGCGGGAGGATACGAGCAGTACTTC.

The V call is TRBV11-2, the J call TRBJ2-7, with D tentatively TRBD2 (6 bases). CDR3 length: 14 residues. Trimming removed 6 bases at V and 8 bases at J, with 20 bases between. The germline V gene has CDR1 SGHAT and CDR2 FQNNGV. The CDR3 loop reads CASSNERAGRQQYF. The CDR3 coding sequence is TGTGCCAGCAGTAACGAGCGGGCAGGGCGTCAGCAGTACTTC. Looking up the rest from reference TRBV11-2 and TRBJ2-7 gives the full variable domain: EAGVAQSPRYKIIEKRQSVAFWCNPISGHATLYWYQQILGQGPKLLIQFQNNGVVDDSQLPKDRFSAERLKGVDSTLKIQPAKLEDSAVYLCASSNERAGRQQYFGPGTRLTVT.

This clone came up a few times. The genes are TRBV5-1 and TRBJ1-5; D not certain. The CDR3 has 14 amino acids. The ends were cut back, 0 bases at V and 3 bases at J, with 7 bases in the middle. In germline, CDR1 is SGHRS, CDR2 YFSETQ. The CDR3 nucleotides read TGCGCCAGCAGCTTGGACGGTCACAATCAGCCCCAGCATTTT. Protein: CASSLDGHNQPQHF.

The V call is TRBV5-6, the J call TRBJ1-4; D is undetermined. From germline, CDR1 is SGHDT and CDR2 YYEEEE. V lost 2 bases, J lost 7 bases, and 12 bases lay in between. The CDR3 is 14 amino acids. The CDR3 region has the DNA TGTGCCAGCAGCTTCAGGCCTGAGAGTGAAAAACTGTTTTTT. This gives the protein CASSFRPESEKLFF. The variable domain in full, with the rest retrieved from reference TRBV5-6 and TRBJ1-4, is DAGVTQSPTHLIKTRGQQVTLRCSPKSGHDTVSWYQQALGQGPQFIFQYYEEEERQRGNFPDRFSGHQFPNYSSELNVNALLLGDSALYLCASSFRPESEKLFFGSGTQLSVL.